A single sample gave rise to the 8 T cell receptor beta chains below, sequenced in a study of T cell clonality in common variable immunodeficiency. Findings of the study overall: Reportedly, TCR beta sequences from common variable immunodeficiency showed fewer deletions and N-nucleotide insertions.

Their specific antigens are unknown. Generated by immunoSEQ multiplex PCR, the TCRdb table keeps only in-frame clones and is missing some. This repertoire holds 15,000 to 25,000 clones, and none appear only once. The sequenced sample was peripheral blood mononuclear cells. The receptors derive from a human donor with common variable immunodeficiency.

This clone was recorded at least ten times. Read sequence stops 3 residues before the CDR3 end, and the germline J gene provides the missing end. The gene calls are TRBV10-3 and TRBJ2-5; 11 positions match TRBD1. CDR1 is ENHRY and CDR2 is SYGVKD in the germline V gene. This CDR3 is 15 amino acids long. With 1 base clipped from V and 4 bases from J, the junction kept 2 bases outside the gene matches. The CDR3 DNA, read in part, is TGTGCCATCAGTGAGTTGGACAGGGGGCGAGAGACC. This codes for CAISELDRGRET. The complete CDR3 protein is CAISELDRGRETQYF.

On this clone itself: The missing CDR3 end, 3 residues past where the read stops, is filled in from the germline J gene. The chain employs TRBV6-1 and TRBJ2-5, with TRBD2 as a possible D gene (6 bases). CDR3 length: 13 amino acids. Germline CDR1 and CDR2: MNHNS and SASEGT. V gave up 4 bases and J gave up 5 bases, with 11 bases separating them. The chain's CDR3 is CASSVWGVETQYF. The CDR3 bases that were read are TGTGCCAGCAGTGTCTGGGGGGTGGAGACC.

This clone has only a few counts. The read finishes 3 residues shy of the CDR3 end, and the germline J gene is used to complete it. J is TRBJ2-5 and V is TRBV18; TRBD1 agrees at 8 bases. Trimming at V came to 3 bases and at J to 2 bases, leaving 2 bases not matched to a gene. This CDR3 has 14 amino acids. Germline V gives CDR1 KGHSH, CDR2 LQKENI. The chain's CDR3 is CASSPGTGQETQYF. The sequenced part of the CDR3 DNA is TGTGCCAGCTCACCCGGGACAGGTCAAGAGACC. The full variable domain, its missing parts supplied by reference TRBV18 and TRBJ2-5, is NAGVMQNPRHLVRRRGQEARLRCSPMKGHSHVYWYRQLPEEGLKFMVYLQKENIIDESGMPKERFSAEFPKEGPSILRIQQVVRGDSAAYFCASSPGTGQETQYFGPGTRLLVL.

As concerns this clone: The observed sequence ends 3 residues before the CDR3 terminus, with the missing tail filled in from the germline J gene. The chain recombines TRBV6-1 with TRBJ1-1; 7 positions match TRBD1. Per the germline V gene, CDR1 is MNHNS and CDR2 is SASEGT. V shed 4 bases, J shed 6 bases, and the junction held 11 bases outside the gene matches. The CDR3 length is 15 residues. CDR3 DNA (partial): TGTGCCAGCAGTGCCCGACAGGGATTGGGGTCTGAA. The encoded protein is CASSARQGLGSE. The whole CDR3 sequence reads CASSARQGLGSEAFF.

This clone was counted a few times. CDR3 DNA, as far as it was read: TGTGCCAGCAGCCCACGGGGGGGGAAGTATTCACCC. Encoded protein: CASSPRGGKYSP. The complete CDR3 sequence is CASSPRGGKYSPLHF. The J gene is TRBJ1-6, the V gene TRBV7-9; possible D gene TRBD1, 5 bases. The read gets to within 3 residues of the CDR3 end, and the germline J gene fills in the rest. Per the germline V gene, CDR1 is SEHNR and CDR2 is FQNEAQ (reference sequence). The CDR3 spans 15 residues. Trimming stripped 5 bases from V and 8 bases from J, with 16 bases between.

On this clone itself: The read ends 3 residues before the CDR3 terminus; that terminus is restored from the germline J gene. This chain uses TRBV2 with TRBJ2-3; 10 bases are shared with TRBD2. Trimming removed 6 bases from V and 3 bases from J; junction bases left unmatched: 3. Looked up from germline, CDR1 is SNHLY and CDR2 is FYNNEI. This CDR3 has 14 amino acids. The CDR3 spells CASSGLAVTDTQYF. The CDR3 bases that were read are TGTGCCAGCAGCGGACTAGCGGTAACAGATACG. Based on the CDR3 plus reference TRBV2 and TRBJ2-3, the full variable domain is EPEVTQTPSHQVTQMGQEVILRCVPISNHLYFYWYRQILGQKVEFLVSFYNNEISEKSEIFDDQFSVERPDGSNFTLKIRSTKLEDSAMYFCASSGLAVTDTQYFGPGTRLTVL.

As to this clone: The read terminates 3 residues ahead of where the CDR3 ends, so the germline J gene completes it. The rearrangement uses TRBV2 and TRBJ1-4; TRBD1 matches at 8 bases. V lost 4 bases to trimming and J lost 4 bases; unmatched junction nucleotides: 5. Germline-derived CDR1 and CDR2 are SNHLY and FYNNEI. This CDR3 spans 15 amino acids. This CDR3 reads CASSALTGDNEKLFF. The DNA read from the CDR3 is TGTGCCAGCAGTGCCTTGACAGGGGATAATGAAAAA.

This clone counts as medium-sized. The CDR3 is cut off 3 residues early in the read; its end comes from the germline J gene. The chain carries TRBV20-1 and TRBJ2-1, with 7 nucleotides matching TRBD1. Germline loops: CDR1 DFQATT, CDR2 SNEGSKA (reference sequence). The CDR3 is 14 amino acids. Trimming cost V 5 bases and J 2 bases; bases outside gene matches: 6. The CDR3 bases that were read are TGCAGTGCTCCGGACAGGACCACCTACAATGAG. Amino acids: CSAPDRTTYNE. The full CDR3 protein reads CSAPDRTTYNEQFF.